The source of this T cell receptor (beta chain) is a study of vaccination and CD4 T cells after COVID-19. Findings and limits, study-wide: A nonsignificant rise from about 20 to 38 was seen in the median number of SARS-CoV-2-reactive clonotypes.

The Oncomine TCR Beta short-read assay was what sequenced the DNA obtained from cultured CD4+ T cells. TCRdb ran MiXCR on the PCR reads and lists one entry per CDR3 protein. The sample shows about 13,000 distinct CDR3 sequences, roughly two fifths of them seen only once. To note about this clonotype: What it binds is not known.

Per the germline V gene, CDR1 is LNHDA and CDR2 is SQIVND (reference sequence). The ends lost 6 bases at V and 7 bases at J; junction bases unmatched: 9. This CDR3 region has 13 residues. Treatment: approximately 9-day PBMC culture with coronavirus spike peptide pools or control peptides (ViraFEST assay). In the ViraFEST assay, peptide-pool expansion preceded TCR sequencing of expanded clonotypes. Half-medium changes with fresh IL-2 medium occurred on days 3 and 7. The receptor was derived from a human donor who had recovered from COVID-19. The chain is built from TRBV19 and TRBJ2-7, with TRBD2 matching 7 bases. This sample comprised CD4+ T cells from blood, cultured in vitro, obtained after SARS-CoV-2 vaccination. The CDR3 region is CASSPSGSWEQYF. The CDR3 DNA sequence: TGTGCCAGTAGCCCTAGCGGCTCTTGGGAGCAGTACTTC.